Listed below are T cell receptor beta chains from one sample, sequenced in a study of blood T cell repertoires in COVID-19. Libraries were prepared by immunoSEQ multiplex PCR; TCRdb keeps only in-frame clonotypes and omits some of them. The sample contains 250,000 to 400,000 clones, more than 75% of which appear only once. Input material: PBMCs or T cells enriched from blood (not recorded which). The receptors originated from a man in his fifties or sixties who had recovered from COVID-19. The CDR3 runs from the conserved cysteine through the conserved F or W. A D gene is named only where the DNA matches it firmly. Rows give clone size only sometimes, using once, few, many, or a class for an expanded clone.

TRBD2 | TRBJ2-3 | TRBV6-2/TRBV6-3 | - | TGTGCCAGCAGTTATGGGACTAGCGGGACGGATACGCAGTATTTT | CASSYGTSGTDTQYF
- | TRBJ2-1 | TRBV11-1 | once | TGTGCCAGCAGCTATAGGGGGAAGCTGTACAATGAGCAGTTCTTC | CASSYRGKLYNEQFF
- | TRBJ2-7 | TRBV4-1 | - | TGCGCCAGCAGCTCCCGCATTAGATTGACAGAGTCCTACGAGCAGTACTTC | CASSSRIRLTESYEQYF
- | TRBJ2-7 | TRBV6-5 | - | TGTGCCAGCAGTCGAGACATAGACAGGTTGAGCGAGCAGTACTTC | CASSRDIDRLSEQYF
- | TRBJ1-3 | TRBV3-1/TRBV3-2 | - | TGTGCCAGCAGCCAAATTTGGCGGGGCTCTGGAAACACCATATATTTT | CASSQIWRGSGNTIYF
TRBD2 | TRBJ2-2 | TRBV7-2 | - | TGTGCCAGCAGCATCGGACTAGCGGGGCACGCGGGCACCGGGGAGCTGTTTTTT | CASSIGLAGHAGTGELFF
- | TRBJ1-2 | TRBV6-1 | - | TGTGCCAGCAGTGAGCGGAGGTCGGGGGGTGGCTACACCTTC | CASSERRSGGGYTF
- | TRBJ2-5 | TRBV4-3 | - | TGCGCCAGCAGCCAGAGCAGGGATCCCCGGGAGACCCAGTACTTC | CASSQSRDPRETQYF
- | TRBJ2-7 | TRBV11-2 | - | TGTGCCTCCTCGGGTCGACAGACGAGCTCCTACGAGCAGTACTTC | CASSGRQTSSYEQYF
TRBD1 | TRBJ2-2 | TRBV6-2/TRBV6-3 | - | TGTGCCAGCAGTGCCACAGGGGGTTTCACCGGGGAGCTGTTTTTT | CASSATGGFTGELFF
- | TRBJ2-7 | TRBV2 | - | TGTGCCAGCAGTGAACCCGGGAGCACCTACGAGCAGTACTTC | CASSEPGSTYEQYF
- | TRBJ2-7 | TRBV11-3 | - | TGTGCCAGCAGCACCCTGGGGGGGCCCCTCTCCTACGAGCAGTACTTC | CASSTLGGPLSYEQYF
- | TRBJ2-7 | TRBV29-1 | - | TGCAGCGTCGTCGGCAGGTCCTACGAGCAGTACTTC | CSVVGRSYEQYF
TRBD2 | TRBJ2-7 | TRBV6-2/TRBV6-3 | - | TGTGCCAGCAGTTACCGGACTAGCGGGGGAGATTACTACGAGCAGTACTTC | CASSYRTSGGDYYEQYF
TRBD2 | TRBJ2-1 | TRBV19 | - | TGTGCCAGTAGTATAGGGACTAGCCTTGGTGAGCAGTTCTTC | CASSIGTSLGEQFF
- | TRBJ1-3 | TRBV9 | - | TGTGCCAGCAGCGGAGGAGGGCCAAAGGTGGGAAACACCATATATTTT | CASSGGGPKVGNTIYF
TRBD1 | TRBJ2-6 | TRBV3-1/TRBV3-2 | - | TGTGCCAGCAGCCAAACAGGGGCCGGGGCCAACGTCCTGACTTTC | CASSQTGAGANVLTF
TRBD1 | TRBJ2-5 | TRBV5-4 | - | TGTGCCAGCAGCGCCAAACACGGACAGGGAGAGACCCAGTACTTC | CASSAKHGQGETQYF
TRBD1 | TRBJ1-6 | TRBV5-6 | - | TGTGCCAGCAGCTGGAGGGACAGGGGAAGTTCACCCCTCCACTTT | CASSWRDRGSSPLHF
- | TRBJ2-3 | TRBV6-5 | - | TGTGCCAGCAGAAGTTTAACTAGCACAGATACGCAGTATTTT | CASRSLTSTDTQYF
- | TRBJ2-1 | TRBV6-5 | - | TGTGCCAGCAGTCCTTATCTGGGAGTAGTCGGGCAGTTCTTC | CASSPYLGVVGQFF
TRBD2 | TRBJ2-1 | TRBV4-3 | once | TGCGCCAGCAGCCAGGGCGGTCGGAGCGGGGTTTACAATGAGCAGTTCTTC | CASSQGGRSGVYNEQFF
- | TRBJ2-1 | TRBV7-6 | - | TGTGCCAGCACGGCAGGGACCTACAATGAGCAGTTCTTC | CASTAGTYNEQFF
TRBD1 | TRBJ1-3 | TRBV5-1 | - | TGCGCCAGCAGCAGGGACAGAGCCCCTGGAAACACCATATATTTT | CASSRDRAPGNTIYF
TRBD1 | TRBJ1-4 | TRBV19 | - | TGTGCCAGTAGTACCCCGGACAGGGGCCCAACTAATGAAAAACTGTTTTTT | CASSTPDRGPTNEKLFF